The 11 T cell receptor beta chains below all came from one sample that was sequenced in a study of T cell repertoires in cytomegalovirus infection. These receptors have no known antigen. TCRdb passed the reads through MiXCR, listing each CDR3 protein once. The table includes approximately 73,000 distinct CDR3 sequences, around 37% detected once. The material was CD8+ T cells from cultured PBMCs, obtained from culture after CMV antigen stimulation. The receptor set was obtained from a human donor in good health (CMV status not recorded). Some clones in this sample may be carry-over from other donors' samples.

The chain joins TRBV6-2 or TRBV6-3 to TRBJ2-1; D is undetermined. Trimming removed 5 bases at V and 0 bases at J, with 11 bases between. The CDR3 totals 15 residues. Germline-derived CDR1 and CDR2 are MNHEY and SVGEGT. CDR3 protein: CASSQDFYSYNEQFF. DNA of the CDR3: TGTGCCAGCAGTCAAGACTTTTACTCCTACAATGAGCAGTTCTTC.

The chain combines TRBV28 with TRBJ2-1; no clear D gene. Trimming cost V 0 bases and J 7 bases, with 7 bases left between them. Germline loops: CDR1 MDHEN, CDR2 SYDVKM. The length of the CDR3 is 13 residues. CDR3 nucleotide sequence: TGTGCCAGCAGTTTATGGTCCCGGAATGAGCAGTTCTTC. Translation: CASSLWSRNEQFF.

This clonotype was found many times. This chain joins TRBV7-2 and TRBJ1-4; TRBD1 aligns across 9 bases. The J segment lost 8 bases and the V segment lost 4 bases, leaving 5 bases of the junction unmatched. The germline V gene encodes CDR1 SGHTA and CDR2 FQGNSA. The CDR3 is made up of 14 amino acids. The CDR3 here is CASSSGQGGEKLFF. The CDR3 DNA is TGTGCCAGCAGCTCGGGACAGGGCGGGGAAAAACTGTTTTTT.

This clonotype has ten or more counts. The chain carries TRBV7-2 and TRBJ2-7, with a tentative D call TRBD1 (6 bases). With 2 bases removed from V and 1 base from J, the gap between germline ends came to 24 bases. CDR1 is SGHTA, CDR2 FQGNSA, per germline. CDR3 length equals 19 residues. The CDR3 DNA is TGTGCCAGCAGCTTAAGTCGGACGGACAGTAATAATCCGTCCTACGAGCAGTACTTC. Translated, it gives CASSLSRTDSNNPSYEQYF.

This clonotype has just a few counts. The genes are TRBV12-3 or TRBV12-4 and TRBJ1-1; D perhaps matches TRBD1 (5 bases). Trimming pared 7 bases from V and 4 bases from J, leaving 13 bases between. The CDR3 length is 13 residues. The CDR3 sequence is CASTVGAGTEAFF. CDR3 bases: TGTGCCAGCACCGTTGGGGCGGGCACTGAAGCTTTCTTT.

This clonotype was recorded at least ten times. The genes are TRBV12-3 or TRBV12-4 and TRBJ1-1, with D unclear. V was cut by 6 bases and J by 1 base, with 9 bases left in between. The CDR3 consists of 13 residues. CDR3 DNA: TGTGCCAGCAGCTTAACCGGGAACACTGAAGCTTTCTTT. Amino acids: CASSLTGNTEAFF.

The gene calls are TRBV6-5 and TRBJ1-1; D is perhaps TRBD1 (6 bases). V gave up 0 bases and J gave up 1 base, with 9 bases separating them. The CDR3 has 15 amino acids. Germline CDR1 reads MNHEY; CDR2 reads SVGAGI. The DNA of the CDR3 is TGTGCCAGCAGTTACTCGCGACAGGCGAACACTGAAGCTTTCTTT. This gives the protein CASSYSRQANTEAFF.

This clonotype was counted a few times. The chain employs TRBV5-6 and TRBJ2-4; TRBD2 aligns across 7 bases. Germline assignment: CDR1 SGHDT and CDR2 YYEEEE. The J segment lost 8 bases and the V segment lost 2 bases, leaving 4 bases of the junction unmatched. This CDR3 has 13 amino acids. The CDR3 bases are TGTGCCAGCAGCTTAGCGGGGAGGGACATTCAGTACTTC. Amino acid sequence: CASSLAGRDIQYF.

This chain connects TRBV7-2 to TRBJ2-1; 7 bases agree with TRBD2. Germline V gene data show CDR1 as SGHTA and CDR2 as FQGNSA. This CDR3 is 17 amino acids long. V was pared by 4 bases and J by 6 bases, with 15 bases of the junction left unmatched. The CDR3 is CASSYPRRGTTPNEQFF. DNA for the CDR3: TGTGCCAGCAGCTACCCCCGGCGGGGGACTACTCCCAATGAGCAGTTCTTC.

V is TRBV7-1 and J is TRBJ1-1, with D possibly being TRBD1 (5 bases). TRBV7-1 is classed as an ORF, of uncertain function. Trimming cost V 6 bases and J 4 bases, with 15 bases left between them. This CDR3 contains 14 residues. CDR3 protein: CASRHQGQGTEAFF. The CDR3 DNA follows: TGTGCCAGCAGGCACCAAGGGCAGGGCACTGAAGCTTTCTTT.

The rearrangement links TRBV7-9 to TRBJ2-7; either TRBD1 or TRBD2 may fit D (5 bases each). This CDR3 has 14 residues. Germline V CDR1 and CDR2: SEHNR, FQNEAQ (reference sequence). V lost 1 base and J lost 7, with 14 bases in between. CDR3 DNA: TGTGCCAGCAGCTTAGTGGGGGTAGCTGAGGAGCAGTACTTC. Translation gives CASSLVGVAEEQYF.